This T cell receptor (beta chain) stems from a study of T cells in localized non-small cell lung cancer (dated by TCRdb to 2019 to 2021). General notes on the study: T cell repertoires of some 240 early-stage NSCLC patients were analyzed, with tumors being compared against uninvolved tumor-adjacent lungs. The cohort comprised under 250 treatment-naïve NSCLC patients with resected, localized lung tumors. A mean age of about 66 years was recorded for the NSCLC patients, of whom more than 120 were male and about 100 were female.

The CDR3 runs 14 amino acids, cysteine and phenylalanine included. The retained sequence is limited to the CDR3, 42 bases, with the frame set at the first base. V lost 7 bases and J lost 4 bases; the stretch between them is 19 bases long. The germline V gene provides CDR1 SQVTM and CDR2 ANQGSEA. At diagnosis, peripheral blood, uninvolved tumor-adjacent lung and tumor were collected and stored as a combination of fresh-frozen and FFPE material. For TCR repertoire profiling, the blood samples were analyzed as peripheral blood mononuclear cells. The immunoSEQ Assay was used to sequence TCR beta CDR3 regions from DNA. On the study's bioinformatics: T cell density was computed as TCR beta template counts normalized to usable DNA estimated by amplifying housekeeping genes. Using the preseqR package, richness was estimated by extrapolating to 120,000 templates for tissue samples and 400,000 templates for PBMC samples. Clonality was calculated as one minus Pielou's evenness. Tissue-enriched TCRs were identified through differential abundance testing performed on productive amino-acid clonotypes, with a minimum total count of 5 and an alpha of 0.1. The Jaccard Index and the Morisita Overlap Index were used to measure repertoire overlap between compartments. GLIPH grouped TCR beta CDR3s together with public tetramer-defined viral CDR3s, and a viral motif had to include at least three viral sequences and show V-gene enrichment. Entries here come from immuneACCESS through TCRdb and include only in-frame sequences with V and J called. Some clones fail to appear in such tables; in the studies checked, an unresolved V gene covers under half of the shortfall, and the cause of the remainder is unknown. V, J and clone size reflect that table, while D and trimming were determined from the DNA. This sample has 45,000 to 60,000 clones in its table, and around 81% of those were observed once. 3.5% to 5.5% of the sample is in the top ten clones.

The study at large found these results: Uninvolved tumor-adjacent lung showed the highest T cell clonality, higher than tumor, which suggests more focused antigenic responses in the adjacent lung. Since the design was exploratory, TCR variables were selected using unadjusted p-values with no false-discovery rate correction. Higher T cell density in blood was associated with longer overall survival, whereas higher clonality in adjacent lung was associated with shorter survival. Because multi-region sequencing of the tumors was not done, intratumor heterogeneity could not be ruled out. Of the top 100 tumor clones, a median of approximately 60 were detected in paired uninvolved adjacent lung; about 26 were also among that lung's top 100.

A word on this clone: Its antigen is unknown. Per-base qualities were not stored, and no clone one base away is much larger.

Material: PBMCs, obtained before any cancer treatment. The sequence links TRBV29-1 to TRBJ2-5; the D gene is perhaps TRBD1 or TRBD2, as each covers 6 bases. This clonotype originated in a woman aged 40 to 75 with stage II lung adenocarcinoma. The CDR3 protein: CSAGGTGYSETQYF. The DNA sequence is TGCAGCGCCGGGGGCACAGGGTATTCAGAGACCCAGTACTTC.